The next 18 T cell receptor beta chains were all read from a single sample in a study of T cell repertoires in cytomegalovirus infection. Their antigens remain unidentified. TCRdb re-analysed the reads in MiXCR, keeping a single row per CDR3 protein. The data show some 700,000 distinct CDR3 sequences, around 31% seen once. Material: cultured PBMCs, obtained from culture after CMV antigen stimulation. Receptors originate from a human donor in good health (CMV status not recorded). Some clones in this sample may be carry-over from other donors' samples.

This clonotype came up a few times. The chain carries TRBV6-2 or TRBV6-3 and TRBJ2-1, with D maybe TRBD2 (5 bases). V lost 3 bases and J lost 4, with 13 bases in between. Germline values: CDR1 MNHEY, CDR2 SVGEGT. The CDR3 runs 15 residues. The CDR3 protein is CASSYSASIYNEQFF. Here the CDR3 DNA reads TGTGCCAGCAGTTATTCGGCTAGCATTTACAATGAGCAGTTCTTC.

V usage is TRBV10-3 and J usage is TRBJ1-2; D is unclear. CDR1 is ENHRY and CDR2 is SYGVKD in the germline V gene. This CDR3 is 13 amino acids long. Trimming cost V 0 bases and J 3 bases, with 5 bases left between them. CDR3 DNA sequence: TGTGCCATCAGTGAGTCCTTGGACTATGGCTACACCTTC. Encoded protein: CAISESLDYGYTF.

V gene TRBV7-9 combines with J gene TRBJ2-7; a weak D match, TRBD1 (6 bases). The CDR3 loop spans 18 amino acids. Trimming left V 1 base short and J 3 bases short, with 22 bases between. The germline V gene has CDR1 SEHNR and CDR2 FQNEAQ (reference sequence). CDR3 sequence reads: CASSLGWQGSNNDYEQYF. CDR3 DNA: TGTGCCAGCAGCTTAGGTTGGCAGGGGTCTAATAATGACTACGAGCAGTACTTC.

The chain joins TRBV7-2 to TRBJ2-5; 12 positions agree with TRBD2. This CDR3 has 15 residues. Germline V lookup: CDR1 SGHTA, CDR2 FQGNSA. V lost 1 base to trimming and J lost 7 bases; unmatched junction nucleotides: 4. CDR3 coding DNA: TGTGCCAGCAGCTTAGGACTAGCGGGGGTCGGGACCCAGTACTTC. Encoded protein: CASSLGLAGVGTQYF.

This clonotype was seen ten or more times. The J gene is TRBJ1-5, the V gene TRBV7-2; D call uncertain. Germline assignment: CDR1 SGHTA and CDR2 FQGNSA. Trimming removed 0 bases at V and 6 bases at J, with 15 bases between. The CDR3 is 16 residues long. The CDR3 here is CASSLALGGPIQPQHF. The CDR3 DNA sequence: TGTGCCAGCAGCTTAGCCCTCGGAGGGCCGATTCAGCCCCAGCATTTT.

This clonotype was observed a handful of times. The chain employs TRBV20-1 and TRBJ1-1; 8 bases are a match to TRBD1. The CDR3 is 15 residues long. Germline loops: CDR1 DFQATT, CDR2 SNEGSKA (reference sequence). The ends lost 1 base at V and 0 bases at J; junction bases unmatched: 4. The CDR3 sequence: CSARVGTGLNTEAFF. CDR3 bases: TGCAGTGCTAGAGTCGGGACAGGTTTGAACACTGAAGCTTTCTTT.

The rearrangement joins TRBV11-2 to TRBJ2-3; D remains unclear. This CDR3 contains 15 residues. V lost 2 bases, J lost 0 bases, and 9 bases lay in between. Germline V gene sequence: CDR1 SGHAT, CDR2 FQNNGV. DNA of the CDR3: TGTGCCAGCAGCTTACGCGGCCCGAGCACAGATACGCAGTATTTT. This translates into CASSLRGPSTDTQYF.

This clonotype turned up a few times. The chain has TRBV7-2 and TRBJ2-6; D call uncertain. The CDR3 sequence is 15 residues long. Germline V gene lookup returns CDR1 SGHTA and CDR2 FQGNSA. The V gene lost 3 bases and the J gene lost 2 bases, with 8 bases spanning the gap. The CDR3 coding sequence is TGTGCCAGCAGCTTCGGCCCACCTGGGGCCAACGTCCTGACTTTC. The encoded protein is CASSFGPPGANVLTF.

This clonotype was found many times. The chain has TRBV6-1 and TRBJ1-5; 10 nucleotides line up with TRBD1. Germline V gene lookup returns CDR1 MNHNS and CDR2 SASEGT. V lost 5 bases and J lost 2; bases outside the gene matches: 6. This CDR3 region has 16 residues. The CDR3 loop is CASSPGQGRGNQPQHF. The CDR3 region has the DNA TGTGCCAGCAGTCCGGGACAGGGGAGAGGCAATCAGCCCCAGCATTTT.

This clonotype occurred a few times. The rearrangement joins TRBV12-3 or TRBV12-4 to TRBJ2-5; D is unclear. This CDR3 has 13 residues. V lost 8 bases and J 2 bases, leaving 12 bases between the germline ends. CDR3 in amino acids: CASGGSRQETQYF. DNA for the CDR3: TGTGCCAGCGGCGGAAGCCGTCAAGAGACCCAGTACTTC.

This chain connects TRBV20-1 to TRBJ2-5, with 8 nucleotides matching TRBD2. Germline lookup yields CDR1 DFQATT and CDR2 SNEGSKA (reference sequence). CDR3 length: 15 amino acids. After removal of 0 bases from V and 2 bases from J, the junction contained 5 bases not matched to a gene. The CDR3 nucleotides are TGCAGTGCTAGAGATTCGCGGGAGGTTCAAGAGACCCAGTACTTC. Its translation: CSARDSREVQETQYF.

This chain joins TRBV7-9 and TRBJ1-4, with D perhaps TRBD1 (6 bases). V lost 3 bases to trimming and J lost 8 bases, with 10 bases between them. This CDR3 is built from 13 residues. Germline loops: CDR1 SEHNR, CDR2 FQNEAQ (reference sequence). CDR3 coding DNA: TGTGCCAGCAGCTTTGAGACAGGCGAAAAACTGTTTTTT. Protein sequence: CASSFETGEKLFF. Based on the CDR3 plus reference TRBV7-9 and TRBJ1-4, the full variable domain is DTGVSQNPRHKITKRGQNVTFRCDPISEHNRLYWYRQTLGQGPEFLTYFQNEAQLEKSRLLSDRFSAERPKGSFSTLEIQRTEQGDSAMYLCASSFETGEKLFFGSGTQLSVL.

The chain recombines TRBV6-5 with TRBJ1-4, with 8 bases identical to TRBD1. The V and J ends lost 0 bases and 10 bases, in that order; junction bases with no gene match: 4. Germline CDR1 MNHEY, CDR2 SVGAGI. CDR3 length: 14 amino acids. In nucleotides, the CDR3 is TGTGCCAGCAGTTACTCGACAGGGGAGGGAAAACTGTTTTTT. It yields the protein CASSYSTGEGKLFF.

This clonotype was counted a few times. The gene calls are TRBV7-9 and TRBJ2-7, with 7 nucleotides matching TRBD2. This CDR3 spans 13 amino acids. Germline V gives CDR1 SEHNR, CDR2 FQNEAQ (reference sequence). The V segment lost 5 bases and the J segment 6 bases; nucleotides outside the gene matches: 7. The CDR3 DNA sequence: TGTGCCAGCAGCCAGCAAGCGGGGACCGAGCAGTACTTC. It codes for CASSQQAGTEQYF.

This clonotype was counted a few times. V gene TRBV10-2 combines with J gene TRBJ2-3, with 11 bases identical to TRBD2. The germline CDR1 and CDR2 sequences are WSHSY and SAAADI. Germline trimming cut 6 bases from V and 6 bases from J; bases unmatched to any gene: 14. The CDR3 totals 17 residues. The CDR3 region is CASSPGGSSGGPDTQYF. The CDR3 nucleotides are TGCGCCAGCAGCCCCGGAGGGTCTAGCGGGGGGCCGGATACGCAGTATTTT.

The CDR3, as DNA: TGTGCCAGCAGCACCGGGACAGGATTGTCGACCCAGTACTTC. Its translation is CASSTGTGLSTQYF. The rearrangement uses TRBV5-5 and TRBJ2-5; 8 bases are a match to TRBD1. The germline CDR1 and CDR2 sequences are SGHKS and YYEKEE (reference sequence). Germline trimming cut 4 bases from V and 7 bases from J; bases unmatched to any gene: 9. This CDR3 has 14 amino acids. Using reference TRBV5-5 and TRBJ2-5 for the parts outside the CDR3, the full variable domain is DAGVTQSPTHLIKTRGQQVTLRCSPISGHKSVSWYQQVLGQGPQFIFQYYEKEERGRGNFPDRFSARQFPNYSSELNVNALLLGDSALYLCASSTGTGLSTQYFGPGTRLLVL.

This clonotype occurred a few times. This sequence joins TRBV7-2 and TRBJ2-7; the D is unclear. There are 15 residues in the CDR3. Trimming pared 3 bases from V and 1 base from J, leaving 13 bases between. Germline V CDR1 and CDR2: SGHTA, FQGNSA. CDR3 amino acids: CASSFENQVSYEQYF. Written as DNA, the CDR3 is TGTGCCAGCAGCTTCGAAAACCAAGTTTCCTACGAGCAGTACTTC.

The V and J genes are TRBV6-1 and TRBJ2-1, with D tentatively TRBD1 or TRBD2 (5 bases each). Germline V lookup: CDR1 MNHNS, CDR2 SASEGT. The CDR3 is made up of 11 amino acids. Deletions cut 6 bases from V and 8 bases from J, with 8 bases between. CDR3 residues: CASRRGDEQFF. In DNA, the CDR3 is TGTGCCAGCAGACGGGGCGATGAGCAGTTCTTC.